Included here is one T cell receptor beta chain sequence, with context. The sample contains more than one DNA sequence encoding this CDR3. In the authors' workflow: Amplification of reference gene primers was used by the study to estimate nucleated cell counts. Assay used: immunoSEQ multiplex PCR; TCRdb lists only in-frame clones, some missing. The D gene and trimming were derived from the DNA, and the V and J assignments and clone size from that table. The sample carries tens of thousands of clones, roughly 88% recorded once. This specimen comes from a study of blood T cell repertoires in COVID-19. Trimming at V came to 4 bases and at J to 4 bases, leaving 14 bases not matched to a gene. The CDR3 extends over 19 amino acids. In germline, CDR1 is SEHNR, CDR2 FQNEAQ (reference sequence).

The TCR originated in a human donor in a cohort sampled during active COVID-19. The chain carries TRBV7-9 and TRBJ2-1, with TRBD2 matching over 12 bases. The sequencing input was peripheral blood. The CDR3 DNA reads as TGTGCCAGCAGCTACACCCAGACTAGCGGGGGAGCTAATTACAATGAGCAGTTCTTC. Its translation is CASSYTQTSGGANYNEQFF.